This T cell receptor (beta chain) derives from a study of control samples from healthy donors and cancer patients. This clone was seen only once. Some clones are missing from TCRdb's copy, which holds only in-frame ones; the method was immunoSEQ multiplex PCR. There are about 120,000 clones in the sample; 85% to 95% occur only once, and around 0.52% lies in the top ten. CDR1 is MNHNY, CDR2 SVGAGI, per germline (reference sequence). The CDR3 contains 13 residues. V was cut by 6 bases and J by 4 bases, with 12 bases left in between. The sample taken for sequencing was PBMCs. This receptor was obtained from a man aged 80 or over with head and neck cancer. The chain recombines TRBV6-6 with TRBJ1-2, with a weak D call TRBD1 (6 bases). The CDR3 loop reads CASRMDSPYGYTF. The CDR3 coding sequence is TGTGCCAGCAGGATGGACAGTCCCTATGGCTACACCTTC.